The 31 T cell receptor beta chains reported below all come from one sample, sequenced in a study of cytomegalovirus exposure and HLA in healthy donors. The PCR had 60 Vbeta and 13 Jbeta primers. The repertoire was sequenced with immunoSEQ multiplex PCR; TCRdb's copy has only in-frame clones and lacks some. The data show fewer than 250,000 clones, approximately 78% seen once. The sequenced sample consisted of PBMCs. The receptors were sampled from a woman aged 25 to 39 in good health and CMV-seropositive.

This sequence joins TRBV18 and TRBJ2-1, with D hard to call. There are 14 residues in the CDR3. Trimming cost V 0 bases and J 3 bases, with 6 bases left between them. Germline CDR1 KGHSH, CDR2 LQKENI. For the CDR3, the DNA is TGTGCCAGCTCACCACCAACAGTCTACAATGAGCAGTTCTTC. The encoded protein is CASSPPTVYNEQFF.

This clone occurred once. The V gene is TRBV2, the J gene TRBJ2-3; D is uncertain. Deletions cut 10 bases from V and 1 base from J, with 12 bases between. The CDR3 totals 13 residues. Germline CDR1 SNHLY, CDR2 FYNNEI. The CDR3 here is CATLQRRTDTQYF. In DNA, the CDR3 is TGTGCCACCTTACAGAGACGCACAGATACGCAGTATTTT.

The chain couples TRBV2 to TRBJ1-5, with D possibly TRBD1 on 6 matching bases. Trimming left V 4 bases short and J 0 bases short, with 10 bases between. The germline V gene encodes CDR1 SNHLY and CDR2 FYNNEI. This CDR3 spans 15 amino acids. This CDR3 is CASSAQGTSNQPQHF. Written as DNA, the CDR3 is TGTGCCAGCAGTGCTCAGGGGACTAGCAATCAGCCCCAGCATTTT.

V gene TRBV5-4 combines with J gene TRBJ2-5; 7 nucleotides align to TRBD2. CDR1 is SGHNT and CDR2 is YYREEE in the germline V gene (reference sequence). The CDR3 loop spans 14 amino acids. With 0 bases clipped from V and 2 bases from J, the junction kept 1 base outside the gene matches. CDR3: CASSLDGRQETQYF. The CDR3 region has the DNA TGTGCCAGCAGCTTGGACGGGAGGCAAGAGACCCAGTACTTC.

The chain links TRBV9 to TRBJ1-3; 10 bases line up with TRBD1. Germline trimming cut 3 bases from V and 2 bases from J; bases unmatched to any gene: 11. Looked up from germline, CDR1 is SGDLS and CDR2 is YYNGEE. The CDR3 has 18 amino acids. Here the CDR3 DNA reads TGTGCCAGCAGCGCAAATAGACAGGGGGCTTTAACTGGAAACACCATATATTTT. Amino acid sequence: CASSANRQGALTGNTIYF.

This clone occurred a few times. The chain employs TRBV6-7 and TRBJ1-5; the D gene is possibly TRBD1 (6 bases). TRBV6-7 is an open reading frame, and its role is uncertain. The V end was cut by 9 bases, the J end by 7 bases, with 25 bases between. CDR3 length equals 16 residues. As DNA, the CDR3 is TGTGCCAGATATTGTGGACAGCCGATCCCCTCACAGCCCCAGCATTTT. Its protein is CARYCGQPIPSQPQHF.

CDR3 residues: CASSASGGMGNQPQHF. The CDR3 coding sequence is TGTGCCAGCAGCGCCTCGGGGGGTATGGGCAATCAGCCCCAGCATTTT. The J gene is TRBJ1-5, the V gene TRBV7-6, with D possibly matching TRBD1 (5 bases). In germline, CDR1 is SGHVS, CDR2 FNYEAQ. V lost 5 bases to trimming and J lost 2 bases, with 16 bases between them. The CDR3 length is 16 residues. Full variable domain (missing parts from reference TRBV7-6 and TRBJ1-5): GAGVSQSPRYKVTKRGQDVALRCDPISGHVSLYWYRQALGQGPEFLTYFNYEAQQDKSGLPNDRFSAERPEGSISTLTIQRTEQRDSAMYRCASSASGGMGNQPQHFGDGTRLSIL.

This clone has only a few counts. The sample has other DNA sequences that encode this CDR3 too. The chain is built from TRBV6-6 and TRBJ2-3, with 7 bases identical to TRBD1. Germline CDR1 MNHNY, CDR2 SVGAGI (reference sequence). V shed 3 bases and J 1 base; nucleotides not matched to a gene: 1. The length of the CDR3 is 14 residues. CDR3 DNA sequence: TGTGCCAGCAGTTATGGACAGGGCACAGATACGCAGTATTTT. Its protein product is CASSYGQGTDTQYF.

V is TRBV7-3 and J is TRBJ2-1; D possibly corresponds to TRBD2 (6 bases). V shed 4 bases and J shed 4 bases, with 17 bases lying between them. The V gene's germline CDR1 is SGHTA and CDR2 FQGTGA. The CDR3 has 16 residues. CDR3 DNA: TGTGCCAGCAGCTCGCGGGGCCAGTCCGGATACAATGAGCAGTTCTTC. Its protein product is CASSSRGQSGYNEQFF.

This clone is a singleton in its sample. The chain uses TRBV19 and TRBJ1-4; D not resolved. The V gene lost 3 bases and the J gene lost 12 bases, with 20 bases spanning the gap. In germline, CDR1 is LNHDA, CDR2 SQIVND (reference sequence). The CDR3 covers 15 residues. The CDR3 DNA sequence: TGTGCCAGTAGTATCTTCGGTCTGAGGGCCGAGGAACTGTTTTTT. Amino acids: CASSIFGLRAEELFF.

This clone was observed a single time. V is TRBV5-6 and J is TRBJ1-2; 7 bases match TRBD1. Germline values: CDR1 SGHDT, CDR2 YYEEEE. The CDR3 contains 15 residues. V shed 1 base and J 4 bases; nucleotides not matched to a gene: 7. The CDR3 here is CASSLKSGGSYGYTF. CDR3 bases: TGTGCCAGCAGCTTGAAGTCAGGGGGGTCCTATGGCTACACCTTC. Full variable domain (missing parts from reference TRBV5-6 and TRBJ1-2): DAGVTQSPTHLIKTRGQQVTLRCSPKSGHDTVSWYQQALGQGPQFIFQYYEEEERQRGNFPDRFSGHQFPNYSSELNVNALLLGDSALYLCASSLKSGGSYGYTFGSGTRLTVV.

This clone was counted once. The gene calls are TRBV30 and TRBJ2-5; no clear D gene. Between the trimmed V and J ends, which lost 2 bases and 1 base, there was a span of 5 bases. The CDR3 has 12 residues. Germline CDR1 is GTSNPN and CDR2 is SVGIG (reference sequence). The DNA for the CDR3 is TGTGCCTGGAGTAACAGCCAAGAGACCCAGTACTTC. As protein: CAWSNSQETQYF.

V and J are TRBV19 and TRBJ1-5, with 7 nucleotides matching TRBD1. Germline loops: CDR1 LNHDA, CDR2 SQIVND (reference sequence). V shed 1 base, J shed 7 bases, and the junction held 4 bases outside the gene matches. This CDR3 has 14 residues. The CDR3 spells CASSIARGTQPQHF. The CDR3 DNA is TGTGCCAGTAGTATAGCCAGGGGGACGCAGCCCCAGCATTTT.

The chain employs TRBV6-5 and TRBJ2-2; 13 bases agree with TRBD2. The CDR3 has 14 amino acids. V trimming: 11 bases; J trimming: 7 bases; junction bases outside the gene matches: 7. The V gene's germline CDR1 is MNHEY and CDR2 SVGAGI. CDR3 bases: TGTGCCGTCAGGACTAGCGGGAGTAGCGGGGAGCTGTTTTTT. Protein: CAVRTSGSSGELFF.

The chain uses TRBV5-1 and TRBJ2-1; 13 nucleotides align to TRBD2. The CDR3 is 17 amino acids. Germline lookup yields CDR1 SGHRS and CDR2 YFSETQ. V lost 0 bases and J lost 6; bases outside the gene matches: 6. The CDR3 spells CASSLAWTSGGTNEQFF. In nucleotides, the CDR3 is TGCGCCAGCAGCTTGGCCTGGACTAGCGGGGGAACCAATGAGCAGTTCTTC.

The sample holds a few counts of this clone. The gene calls are TRBV6-1 and TRBJ2-7; maybe TRBD2 (6 bases). The V and J ends lost 8 bases and 3 bases respectively, with 17 bases between them. The length of the CDR3 is 14 residues. Germline CDR1 is MNHNS and CDR2 is SASEGT. CDR3 nucleotides: TGTGCCAGCGGCGGCCGGGACTTTATCTACGAGCAGTACTTC. Translated, it gives CASGGRDFIYEQYF.

The rearrangement uses TRBV5-6 and TRBJ1-1; D gene uncertain. Germline V gene data show CDR1 as SGHDT and CDR2 as YYEEEE. The CDR3 has 15 amino acids. Trimming stripped 4 bases from V and 2 bases from J, with 15 bases between. As DNA, the CDR3 is TGTGCCAGCAGCGTTTCCCCTACGAGAAACACTGAAGCTTTCTTT. It translates to CASSVSPTRNTEAFF.

The chain combines TRBV30 with TRBJ2-1, with 7 bases matching TRBD2. The CDR3 covers 11 residues. CDR1 and CDR2 from the germline V gene are GTSNPN and SVGIG (reference sequence). Trimming cost V 2 bases and J 15 bases; bases outside gene matches: 7. CDR3 loop: CAWSRTSHLFF. The CDR3 region has the DNA TGTGCCTGGAGTCGGACTAGTCATCTGTTCTTC. Complete variable domain (other parts from reference TRBV30 and TRBJ2-1): SQTIHQWPATLVQPVGSPLSLECTVEGTSNPNLYWYRQAAGRGLQLLFYSVGIGQISSEVPQNLSASRPQDRQFILSSKKLLLSDSGFYLCAWSRTSHLFFGPGTRLTVL.

The chain combines TRBV7-9 with TRBJ1-4; D is unclear. Germline V gives CDR1 SEHNR, CDR2 FQNEAQ (reference sequence). With 2 bases removed from V and 8 bases from J, the gap between germline ends came to 6 bases. The CDR3 consists of 12 residues. CDR3 protein: CASSLNAEKLFF. The CDR3 DNA reads as TGTGCCAGCAGCTTAAACGCGGAAAAACTGTTTTTT.

Remarks on this clone: Germline and junction disagree at one end, which may indicate a read error. The rearrangement joins TRBV6-6 to TRBJ2-5; the match to TRBD1 covers 11 bases. The CDR3 is made up of 16 amino acids. CDR1 is MNHNY, CDR2 SVGAGI, per germline (reference sequence). CDR3 sequence: CASSHSGQGGQETQYF. The CDR3 bases are TGTGCCAGCAGTCACTCGGGACAGGGGGGACAAGAGACCCAGTACTTC.

This clone has only a few counts. The chain uses TRBV19 and TRBJ1-5; D remains unclear. CDR1 is LNHDA and CDR2 is SQIVND in the germline V gene (reference sequence). Trimming left V 6 bases short and J 4 bases short, with 10 bases between. The CDR3 has 13 residues. The DNA of the CDR3 is TGTGCCAGTAGCTCAATAGCTAATCAGCCCCAGCATTTT. This encodes CASSSIANQPQHF.

This chain connects TRBV28 to TRBJ2-7; 11 bases map to TRBD2. V lost 5 bases, J lost 2 bases, and 2 bases stayed unmatched. Germline V gene lookup returns CDR1 MDHEN and CDR2 SYDVKM. The CDR3 has 14 residues. The CDR3 loop is CASSELAGAYEQYF. The CDR3 DNA follows: TGTGCCAGCAGTGAACTAGCGGGGGCCTACGAGCAGTACTTC.

The genes are TRBV25-1 and TRBJ2-5; maybe TRBD2 (7 bases). The V gene's germline CDR1 is MGHDK and CDR2 SYGVNS. V was shortened by 8 bases and J by 7 bases, with 14 bases between the two germline ends. The CDR3 runs 12 residues. DNA for the CDR3: TGTGCCAGCGCTGGGGGGGGCTGGACCCAGTACTTC. Its translation is CASAGGGWTQYF.

The chain recombines TRBV28 with TRBJ1-6; 7 nucleotides match TRBD1. V gave up 6 bases and J gave up 7 bases; unmatched junction bases: 6. The CDR3 is 14 residues long. Germline CDR1 is MDHEN and CDR2 is SYDVKM. The CDR3 is CASRPTGMNSPLHF. The CDR3 nucleotides are TGTGCCAGCAGACCGACAGGGATGAATTCACCCCTCCACTTT.

CDR3 sequence reads: CATVDSDSNQPQHF. For the CDR3, the DNA is TGTGCCACCGTGGACAGCGATAGCAATCAGCCCCAGCATTTT. The chain has TRBV10-3 and TRBJ1-5; tentatively, D is TRBD1 (6 bases). The CDR3 loop spans 14 amino acids. Germline CDR1 is ENHRY and CDR2 is SYGVKD. Trimming stripped 10 bases from V and 0 bases from J, with 13 bases between.

The CDR3 loop reads CASSLGVAGGPYNEQFF. Written as DNA, the CDR3 is TGTGCCAGCAGCTTAGGGGTCGCGGGAGGGCCCTACAATGAGCAGTTCTTC. The chain combines TRBV7-9 with TRBJ2-1; 9 positions agree with TRBD2. J gave up 2 bases and V 1 base, and 6 bases lay outside the gene matches. Germline V lookup: CDR1 SEHNR, CDR2 FQNEAQ (reference sequence). The CDR3 contains 17 residues.

This chain joins TRBV5-1 and TRBJ2-2; TRBD1 might be the D (6 bases). Germline CDR1 is SGHRS and CDR2 is YFSETQ. The CDR3 has 15 residues. V lost 0 bases and J lost 5, with 11 bases in between. The CDR3 region has the DNA TGCGCCAGCAGCTTGGTTACAGGGCTAACCGGGGAGCTGTTTTTT. Amino acid sequence: CASSLVTGLTGELFF.

This clone has a handful of counts. V and J are TRBV6-5 and TRBJ2-7; tentative D call: TRBD1 (6 bases). With 4 bases removed from V and 3 bases from J, the gap between germline ends came to 16 bases. Germline CDR1 reads MNHEY; CDR2 reads SVGAGI. CDR3 length: 15 amino acids. CDR3 region: CASSSTNGQSYEQYF. The CDR3 bases are TGTGCCAGCAGTTCCACTAACGGACAGAGCTACGAGCAGTACTTC.

Comment on this clone: One end of the junction does not line up with germline, which may come from a read error. This rearrangement joins TRBV6-5 to TRBJ2-7; 12 bases match TRBD2. The germline V gene encodes CDR1 MNHEY and CDR2 SVGAGI. CDR3 size: 12 residues. Here the CDR3 DNA reads TGTGCCAGCGGTTACTCTAGCGGGAGGGAGTACTTC. It is translated as CASGYSSGREYF.

The V gene is TRBV30, the J gene TRBJ2-4, with a weak D call TRBD1 (5 bases). V was trimmed by 3 bases and J by 11 bases, leaving 14 bases between them. From germline, CDR1 is GTSNPN and CDR2 SVGIG (reference sequence). This CDR3 spans 12 amino acids. This chain's CDR3 is CAWSRPGSVQYF. The DNA for the CDR3 is TGTGCCTGGAGCCGGCCAGGGTCGGTTCAGTACTTC.

The chain employs TRBV30 and TRBJ1-1; no definite D call. V lost 3 bases and J 4 bases, leaving 12 bases between the germline ends. The length of the CDR3 is 13 residues. Germline V gene data show CDR1 as GTSNPN and CDR2 as SVGIG (reference sequence). DNA for the CDR3: TGTGCCTGGAGCCTGGGAGGGCTCACTGAAGCTTTCTTT. It encodes CAWSLGGLTEAFF. The full variable domain, its missing parts supplied by reference TRBV30 and TRBJ1-1, is SQTIHQWPATLVQPVGSPLSLECTVEGTSNPNLYWYRQAAGRGLQLLFYSVGIGQISSEVPQNLSASRPQDRQFILSSKKLLLSDSGFYLCAWSLGGLTEAFFGQGTRLTVV.